Presented here are 7 T cell receptor beta chains from one specimen sequenced in a study. A single record per CDR3 protein comes from TCRdb applying MiXCR to the RT-PCR reads. Here the sample spans about 700,000 distinct CDR3 sequences, around 14% being singletons. Sequenced sample: memory CD4+ T cells from blood. The receptors were sampled from a female donor in good health, serving as a healthy control.

This clonotype came up many times. The chain uses TRBV6-2 or TRBV6-3 and TRBJ2-7; possible D gene TRBD1, 6 bases. The CDR3 consists of 15 residues. Germline-derived CDR1 and CDR2 are MNHEY and SVGEGT. V lost 2 bases and J lost 5, with 16 bases in between. The DNA of the CDR3 is TGTGCCAGCAGTTACCCGGAACAGGGATCCCACGAGCAGTACTTC. As protein: CASSYPEQGSHEQYF.

This clonotype was recorded at least ten times. This CDR3 reads CASSLTLLLGEQYF. The CDR3 nucleotides read TGTGCCAGCAGTCTAACTCTTCTACTGGGGGAGCAGTACTTC. The chain is built from TRBV12-3 or TRBV12-4 and TRBJ2-7; D not certain. V dropped 5 bases and J dropped 7 bases, with 18 bases sitting between them. The CDR3 contains 14 residues.

This clonotype turned up a few times. The chain recombines TRBV6-2 or TRBV6-3 with TRBJ2-5; 10 positions match TRBD1. The CDR3 length is 14 residues. Germline V lookup: CDR1 MNHEY, CDR2 SVGEGT. V shed 6 bases and J 6 bases; nucleotides not matched to a gene: 7. Here the CDR3 reads CASSKTGGGKTQYF. The CDR3 coding sequence is TGTGCCAGCAGCAAGACAGGGGGCGGAAAGACCCAGTACTTC.

The table lists this clonotype with many counts. The CDR3 here is CASSLGGDYSNQPQHF. The CDR3 bases are TGTGCCAGCAGCTTAGGCGGAGACTATAGCAATCAGCCCCAGCATTTT. The chain combines TRBV7-6 with TRBJ1-5; the D is unclear. The CDR3 has 16 residues. The germline V gene has CDR1 SGHVS and CDR2 FNYEAQ. Trimming stripped 1 base from V and 0 bases from J, with 10 bases between.

This clonotype was recorded many times. This sequence joins TRBV29-1 and TRBJ1-2; no reliable D call. The CDR3 is 13 amino acids. Germline V gene lookup returns CDR1 SQVTM and CDR2 ANQGSEA. Between the trimmed V and J ends, which lost 4 bases and 3 bases, there was a span of 12 bases. In DNA form, the CDR3 reads TGCAGCGTTGGGGGAGGTCTCGACTATGGCTACACCTTC. Translated, it gives CSVGGGLDYGYTF. Complete variable domain (other parts from reference TRBV29-1 and TRBJ1-2): SAVISQKPSRDICQRGTSLTIQCQVDSQVTMMFWYRQQPGQSLTLIATANQGSEATYESGFVIDKFPISRPNLTFSTLTVSNMSPEDSSIYLCSVGGGLDYGYTFGSGTRLTVV.

The table lists this clonotype with many counts. The chain recombines TRBV7-2 with TRBJ2-7; TRBD2 is a possible D gene (7 bases). The V end lost 5 bases, the J end lost 4 bases, and 21 bases lay between the germline ends. This CDR3 is built from 16 residues. Per the germline V gene, CDR1 is SGHTA and CDR2 is FQGNSA. CDR3 sequence reads: CASSPAAGGRGYEQYF. CDR3 nucleotides: TGTGCCAGCAGCCCAGCCGCCGGGGGGAGGGGGTACGAGCAGTACTTC.

The table lists this clonotype with a few counts. The CDR3 sequence is CASSLGWGVGNTIYF. The CDR3 region has the DNA TGTGCCAGCAGCTTAGGGTGGGGGGTCGGAAACACCATATATTTT. The chain has TRBV7-2 and TRBJ1-3, with a possible D match to TRBD1 (5 bases). Germline loops: CDR1 SGHTA, CDR2 FQGNSA. V was cut by 1 base and J by 4 bases, with 11 bases left in between. The CDR3 runs to 15 residues.